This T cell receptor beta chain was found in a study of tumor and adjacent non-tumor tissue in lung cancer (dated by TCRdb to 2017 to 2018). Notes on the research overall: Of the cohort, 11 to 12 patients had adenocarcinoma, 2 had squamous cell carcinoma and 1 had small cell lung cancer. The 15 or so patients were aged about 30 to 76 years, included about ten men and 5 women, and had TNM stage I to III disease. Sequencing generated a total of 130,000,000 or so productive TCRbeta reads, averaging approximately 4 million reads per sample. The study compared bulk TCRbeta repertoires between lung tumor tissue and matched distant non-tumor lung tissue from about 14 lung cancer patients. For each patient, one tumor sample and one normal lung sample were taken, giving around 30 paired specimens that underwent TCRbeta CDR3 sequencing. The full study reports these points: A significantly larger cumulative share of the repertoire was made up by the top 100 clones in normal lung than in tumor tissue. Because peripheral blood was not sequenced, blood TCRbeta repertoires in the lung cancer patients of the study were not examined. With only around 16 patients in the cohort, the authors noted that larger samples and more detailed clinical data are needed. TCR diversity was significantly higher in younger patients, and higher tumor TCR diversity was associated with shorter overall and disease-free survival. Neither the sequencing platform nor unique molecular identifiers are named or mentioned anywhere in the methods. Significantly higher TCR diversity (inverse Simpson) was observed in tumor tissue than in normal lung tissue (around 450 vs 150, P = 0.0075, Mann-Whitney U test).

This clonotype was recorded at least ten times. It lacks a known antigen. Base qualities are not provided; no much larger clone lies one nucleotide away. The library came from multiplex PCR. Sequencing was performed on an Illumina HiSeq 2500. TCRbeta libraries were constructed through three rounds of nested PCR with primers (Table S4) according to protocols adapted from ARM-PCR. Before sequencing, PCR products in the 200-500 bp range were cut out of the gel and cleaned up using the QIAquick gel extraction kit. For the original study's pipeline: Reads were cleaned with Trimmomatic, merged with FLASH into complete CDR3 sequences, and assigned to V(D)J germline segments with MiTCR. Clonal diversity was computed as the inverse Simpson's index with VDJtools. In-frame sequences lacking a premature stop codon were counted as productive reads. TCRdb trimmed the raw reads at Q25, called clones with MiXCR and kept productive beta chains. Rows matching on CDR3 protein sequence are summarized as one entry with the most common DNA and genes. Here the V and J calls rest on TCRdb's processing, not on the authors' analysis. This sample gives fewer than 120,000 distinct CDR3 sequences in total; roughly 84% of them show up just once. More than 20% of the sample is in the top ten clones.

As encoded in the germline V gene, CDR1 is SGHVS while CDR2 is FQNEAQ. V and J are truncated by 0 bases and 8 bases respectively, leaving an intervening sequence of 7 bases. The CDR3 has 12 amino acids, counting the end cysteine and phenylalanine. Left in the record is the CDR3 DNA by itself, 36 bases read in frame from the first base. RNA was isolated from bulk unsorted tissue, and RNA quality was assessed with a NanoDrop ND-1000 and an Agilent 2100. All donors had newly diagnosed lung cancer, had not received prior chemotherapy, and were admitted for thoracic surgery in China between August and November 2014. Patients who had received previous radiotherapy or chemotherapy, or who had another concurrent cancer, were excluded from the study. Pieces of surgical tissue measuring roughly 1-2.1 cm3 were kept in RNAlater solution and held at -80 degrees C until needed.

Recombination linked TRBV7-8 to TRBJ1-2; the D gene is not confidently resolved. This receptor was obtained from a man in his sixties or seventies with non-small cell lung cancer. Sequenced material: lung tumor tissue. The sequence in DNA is TGTGCCAGCAGCTTAGCCGGTGGGGGCTACACCTTC. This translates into CASSLAGGGYTF.